This T cell receptor (beta chain) was recorded in a study of immune characterization of retroperitoneal liposarcoma. TCRdb re-called the PCR reads with MiXCR, one entry per CDR3 protein. The sample carries 9,500 to 13,000 distinct CDR3 sequences, over 25% recorded once. This clonotype was detected many times. Germline lookup yields CDR1 MNHNY and CDR2 SVGAGI (reference sequence). The CDR3 is made up of 12 amino acids. V lost 0 bases, J lost 7 bases, and 6 bases lay in between. V usage is TRBV6-6 and J usage is TRBJ1-2, with D perhaps TRBD1 (5 bases). What was sequenced was tumor tissue. The clonotype originates from a male donor with retroperitoneal liposarcoma. The CDR3, as DNA: TGTGCCAGCAGTTACTCGGGGGTTGGCTACACCTTC. Protein product: CASSYSGVGYTF.